Listed below are T cell receptor beta chains from one sample, sequenced in a study of OX40 agonist ivuxolimab in advanced cancers. Method: immunoSEQ multiplex PCR; TCRdb's copy keeps in-frame clones and lacks some. The table includes 40,000 to 50,000 clones, 70% to 85% detected once. Sequencing was performed on CD4+ or CD8+ T cells sorted from blood, taken in a trial of the OX40 agonist ivuxolimab. The receptors were sampled from an adult with an advanced solid tumor such as melanoma, head and neck, liver or kidney cancer. Each CDR3 is given with its conserved first and last residue. Each record gives: V gene, CDR3 length, CDR3 protein.

V gene: TRBV15
CDR3 length: 14
CDR3 protein: CATSRDSVVQPQHF

V gene: TRBV5-8
CDR3 length: 16
CDR3 protein: CASSPILQGLTDTQYF

V gene: TRBV9
CDR3 length: 14
CDR3 protein: CASSSGQGVEKLFF

V gene: TRBV5-7
CDR3 length: 9
CDR3 protein: CASSRDRYF

V gene: TRBV7-3
CDR3 length: 16
CDR3 protein: CASSLLSSGGTGELFF

V gene: TRBV4-3
CDR3 length: 13
CDR3 protein: CASSPTPRNEQFF

V gene: TRBV6-6
CDR3 length: 14
CDR3 protein: CASSSRGFQETQYF

V gene: TRBV4-3
CDR3 length: 15
CDR3 protein: CASSQEGQGNSPLHF

V gene: TRBV6-5
CDR3 length: 12
CDR3 protein: CASREGPGELFF

V gene: TRBV5-1
CDR3 length: 13
CDR3 protein: CASSREGGTEAFF

V gene: TRBV7-2
CDR3 length: 18
CDR3 protein: CASSFTGARKTTNEKLFF

V gene: TRBV7-8
CDR3 length: 15
CDR3 protein: CASSQSGTGDEKLFF

V gene: TRBV19
CDR3 length: 14
CDR3 protein: CASSRAGSNTEAFF

V gene: TRBV7-2
CDR3 length: 15
CDR3 protein: CASSLGVQRTDTQYF

V gene: TRBV19
CDR3 length: 12
CDR3 protein: CATQRGNSPLHF

V gene: TRBV5-6
CDR3 length: 15
CDR3 protein: CASSYGQGGNSPLHF

V gene: TRBV10-3
CDR3 length: 12
CDR3 protein: CATQGTNEKLFF

V gene: TRBV5-4
CDR3 length: 14
CDR3 protein: CASSVDPTSEKLFF

V gene: TRBV19
CDR3 length: 15
CDR3 protein: CASSTGLTGRLAAFF

V gene: TRBV5-1
CDR3 length: 18
CDR3 protein: CASSWKTTGGPSTDTQYF

V gene: TRBV27
CDR3 length: 16
CDR3 protein: CASSPHPGDSYNEQFF

V gene: TRBV6-5
CDR3 length: 12
CDR3 protein: CASRKDGHEQFF

V gene: TRBV5-5
CDR3 length: 12
CDR3 protein: CASSPGGDTQYF

V gene: TRBV5-1
CDR3 length: 14
CDR3 protein: CASKWLSTTDTQYF

V gene: TRBV29-1
CDR3 length: 17
CDR3 protein: CSVEDGRERFRGTEAFF

V gene: TRBV5-6
CDR3 length: 15
CDR3 protein: CASSSTDYSNQPQHF

V gene: TRBV7-2
CDR3 length: 15
CDR3 protein: CASSTGQGNTGELFF

V gene: TRBV7-3
CDR3 length: 15
CDR3 protein: CASRPPGSSYNEQFF

V gene: TRBV7-9
CDR3 length: 15
CDR3 protein: CASSKTGNTNEKLFF

V gene: TRBV6-6
CDR3 length: 13
CDR3 protein: CASSFRGNYGYTF

V gene: TRBV5-5
CDR3 length: 15
CDR3 protein: CASSFDAVDNQPQHF

V gene: TRBV15
CDR3 length: 15
CDR3 protein: CATSLTGLPNTEAFF

V gene: TRBV11-3
CDR3 length: 15
CDR3 protein: CASSPKTGGEETQYF

V gene: TRBV30
CDR3 length: 12
CDR3 protein: CAWSVEIVPAFF

V gene: TRBV7-9
CDR3 length: 13
CDR3 protein: CASSRDAAGTQYF

V gene: TRBV7-2
CDR3 length: 15
CDR3 protein: CASSTYGTPNEKLFF

V gene: TRBV6-5
CDR3 length: 12
CDR3 protein: CASSLTLGEQYF

V gene: TRBV9
CDR3 length: 18
CDR3 protein: CASSAHWAPGQLNTEAFF

V gene: TRBV19
CDR3 length: 15
CDR3 protein: CASSTTTGTYYGYTF

V gene: TRBV6-6
CDR3 length: 16
CDR3 protein: CASSYSGSGVQGEQYF

V gene: TRBV5-4
CDR3 length: 17
CDR3 protein: CASRYRGGARSTDTQYF

V gene: TRBV10-3
CDR3 length: 14
CDR3 protein: CAISEVEGRSPLHF

V gene: TRBV30
CDR3 length: 11
CDR3 protein: CAWRTGYEQYF

V gene: TRBV5-8
CDR3 length: 17
CDR3 protein: CASTMGSASGGSDTQYF

V gene: TRBV21-1
CDR3 length: 15
CDR3 protein: CASSSRTDPNTEAFF

V gene: TRBV5-6
CDR3 length: 15
CDR3 protein: CASSLEQGAGGELFF

V gene: TRBV4-1
CDR3 length: 18
CDR3 protein: CASSQDTAGAQSTGELFF

V gene: TRBV7-2
CDR3 length: 19
CDR3 protein: CASSFMPSGGAWSTDTQYF

V gene: TRBV29-1
CDR3 length: 12
CDR3 protein: CSVDQGGEKLFF

V gene: TRBV2
CDR3 length: 14
CDR3 protein: CASSGTGVDHEQYF